Following are 19 T cell receptor beta chains from one sample sequenced in a study of T cells after yellow fever vaccination. TCRdb recomputed calls from the 5' RACE reads with MiXCR, one row per CDR3 protein. The sample yields 550,000 to 750,000 distinct CDR3 sequences, around an eighth seen once. The source material was PBMCs, sampled on the day of the yellow fever booster vaccination. These receptors originate from a man aged 25-40 years who received the YFV17D yellow fever vaccine.

This chain links TRBV4-3 with TRBJ2-5, with 8 positions matching TRBD1. Germline trimming cut 2 bases from V and 5 bases from J; bases unmatched to any gene: 7. CDR3 length: 15 residues. Germline V gene lookup returns CDR1 LGHNA and CDR2 YSLEER. The CDR3, as DNA: TGCGCCAGCAGCCAATCTCCGGACAGGGCGGAGACCCAGTACTTC. It codes for CASSQSPDRAETQYF.

CDR3 sequence (DNA): TGTGCCAGCAGCCATGAACGACAGGGTTTTGGCGGGGAGCTGTTTTTT. This gives the protein CASSHERQGFGGELFF. The gene calls are TRBV3-1 and TRBJ2-2; 7 bases line up with TRBD1. Germline V CDR1 and CDR2: LGHDT, YNNKEL (reference sequence). The CDR3 loop spans 16 amino acids. Trimming took 3 bases from V and 7 from J; bases not matched to a gene: 11.

This chain connects TRBV20-1 to TRBJ2-7; no reliable D call. Germline values: CDR1 DFQATT, CDR2 SNEGSKA (reference sequence). The CDR3 length is 14 residues. V shed 2 bases and J shed 1 base, with 12 bases lying between them. The CDR3 DNA reads TGCAGTGCTAGAACTCAGGTACAATCCTACGAGCAGTACTTC. Its translation is CSARTQVQSYEQYF.

J is TRBJ2-2 and V is TRBV4-3; D gene unclear. Germline V gene lookup returns CDR1 LGHNA and CDR2 YSLEER. This CDR3 is built from 14 residues. Trimming stripped 0 bases from V and 6 bases from J, with 8 bases between. CDR3 nucleotide sequence: TGCGCCAGCAGCCAAGATGGTGTTCCCGGGGAGCTGTTTTTT. Protein product: CASSQDGVPGELFF.

The chain has TRBV7-2 and TRBJ2-3; weak D call: TRBD1 (6 bases). The germline CDR1 and CDR2 sequences are SGHTA and FQGNSA. Trimming removed 1 base at V and 5 bases at J, with 16 bases between. The CDR3 loop spans 16 amino acids. Here the CDR3 DNA reads TGTGCCAGCAGCTTAGGGGGGCAGCTTCAGGGAGATACGCAGTATTTT. This encodes CASSLGGQLQGDTQYF.

J is TRBJ2-3 and V is TRBV20-1, with TRBD2 matching over 9 bases. The germline V gene encodes CDR1 DFQATT and CDR2 SNEGSKA (reference sequence). The CDR3 has 15 amino acids. Trimming took 2 bases from V and 3 from J; bases not matched to a gene: 6. CDR3 in amino acids: CSARRSGLATDTQYF. The CDR3 nucleotides read TGCAGTGCTAGACGATCCGGACTAGCGACAGATACGCAGTATTTT.

The rearrangement links TRBV20-1 to TRBJ2-1; a possible D gene is TRBD2 (6 bases). V was trimmed by 3 bases and J by 7 bases, leaving 16 bases between them. This CDR3 comprises 14 residues. Germline V gene data show CDR1 as DFQATT and CDR2 as SNEGSKA (reference sequence). As DNA, the CDR3 is TGCAGTGCTAGTCGGGGCGGGACTTGGAATGAGCAGTTCTTC. Protein sequence: CSASRGGTWNEQFF.

At least ten counts were recorded for this clonotype. V gene TRBV6-4 combines with J gene TRBJ2-1, with 12 bases that match TRBD2. CDR1 is MRHNA and CDR2 is SNTAGT in the germline V gene. With 3 bases clipped from V and 6 bases from J, the junction kept 0 bases outside the gene matches. The CDR3 sequence is 14 residues long. The CDR3 region is CASSEGLAGNEQFF. The CDR3 region has the DNA TGTGCCAGCAGTGAGGGACTAGCGGGCAATGAGCAGTTCTTC.

The chain employs TRBV14 and TRBJ2-5; 13 nucleotides line up with TRBD2. Germline trimming cut 1 base from V and 13 bases from J; bases unmatched to any gene: 12. The germline CDR1 and CDR2 sequences are SGHDN and FVKESK. This CDR3 contains 16 residues. The CDR3 is CASSQALPGLAGSPYF. CDR3 nucleotides: TGTGCCAGCAGCCAAGCCCTCCCGGGACTAGCGGGATCGCCGTACTTC.

This clonotype was seen at least ten times. The chain has TRBV9 and TRBJ2-1, with D unresolved. Germline CDR1 SGDLS, CDR2 YYNGEE. The CDR3 consists of 13 residues. Trimming left V 0 bases short and J 1 base short, with 2 bases between. The CDR3 loop is CASSVGSYNEQFF. In DNA, the CDR3 is TGTGCCAGCAGCGTAGGGTCCTACAATGAGCAGTTCTTC.

J is TRBJ2-1 and V is TRBV7-3, with TRBD2 matching over 11 bases. Trimming took 2 bases from V and 6 from J; bases not matched to a gene: 12. CDR3 length equals 18 residues. The germline gives CDR1 SGHTA, CDR2 FQGTGA. CDR3 protein: CASSLFGGGTSGPNEQFF. Written as DNA, the CDR3 is TGTGCCAGCAGCTTATTTGGGGGGGGGACTAGCGGACCCAATGAGCAGTTCTTC.

This chain uses TRBV20-1 with TRBJ1-1; tentative D call: TRBD1 (6 bases). V was cut by 5 bases and J by 0 bases, with 13 bases left in between. Germline-derived CDR1 and CDR2 are DFQATT and SNEGSKA (reference sequence). The CDR3 is made up of 14 amino acids. CDR3: CSAPLGQLNTEAFF. CDR3 DNA sequence: TGCAGTGCTCCCCTCGGACAGTTGAACACTGAAGCTTTCTTT.

The chain is built from TRBV4-3 and TRBJ1-2; no definite D call. Between the trimmed V and J ends, which lost 0 bases and 8 bases, there was a span of 19 bases. Per germline, CDR1 LGHNA and CDR2 YSLEER. This CDR3 comprises 16 residues. CDR3 protein: CASSQEGPGTHAGYTF. Written as DNA, the CDR3 is TGCGCCAGCAGCCAAGAAGGTCCGGGAACCCACGCAGGCTACACCTTC.

This CDR3 reads CASRQESMSNQPQHF. CDR3 sequence (DNA): TGTGCCAGCCGACAGGAGAGTATGAGCAATCAGCCCCAGCATTTT. This chain links TRBV19 with TRBJ1-5; a possible D gene is TRBD1 (6 bases). V lost 9 bases and J lost 1, with 16 bases in between. Per germline, CDR1 LNHDA and CDR2 SQIVND (reference sequence). The CDR3 loop spans 15 amino acids. Together with reference TRBV19 and TRBJ1-5, the CDR3 gives the full variable domain: DGGITQSPKYLFRKEGQNVTLSCEQNLNHDAMYWYRQDPGQGLRLIYYSQIVNDFQKGDIAEGYSVSREKKESFPLTVTSAQKNPTAFYLCASRQESMSNQPQHFGDGTRLSIL.

There are a few counts of this clonotype. V and J are TRBV6-1 and TRBJ2-3, with 12 bases lining up with TRBD1. Germline values: CDR1 MNHNS, CDR2 SASEGT. This CDR3 is built from 14 residues. Trimming cost V 10 bases and J 6 bases; bases outside gene matches: 8. CDR3 sequence reads: CAIVRDRGLDTQYF. The DNA of the CDR3 is TGTGCCATCGTCCGGGACAGGGGGCTCGATACGCAGTATTTT.

The sample holds a few counts of this clonotype. This chain links TRBV5-1 with TRBJ2-7; 9 bases are a match to TRBD1. From germline, CDR1 is SGHRS and CDR2 YFSETQ. V shed 4 bases, J shed 5 bases, and the junction held 7 bases outside the gene matches. This CDR3 comprises 14 residues. The CDR3 DNA is TGCGCCAGCAGCCCCGGGACAGGGTACGACGAGCAGTACTTC. Residues: CASSPGTGYDEQYF.

The chain couples TRBV20-1 to TRBJ1-2, with D tentatively TRBD1 (5 bases). V dropped 6 bases and J dropped 0 bases, with 11 bases sitting between them. The CDR3 has 13 amino acids. CDR1 is DFQATT, CDR2 SNEGSKA, per germline (reference sequence). The CDR3 sequence is CSARDSSNYGYTF. The CDR3, as DNA: TGCAGTGCCCGAGACAGCTCTAACTATGGCTACACCTTC.

This clonotype was detected many times. The chain recombines TRBV20-1 with TRBJ2-7, with D perhaps matching TRBD1 or TRBD2 (5 bases each). The CDR3 is 12 amino acids. The germline V gene encodes CDR1 DFQATT and CDR2 SNEGSKA (reference sequence). The V end lost 6 bases, the J end lost 2 bases, and 11 bases lay between the germline ends. The CDR3 coding sequence is TGCAGTGCGAGGGGTGCCACCTACGAGCAGTACTTC. Amino acids: CSARGATYEQYF.

This clonotype was detected a few times. DNA of the CDR3: TGTGCCAGCAGCTTCCCCTTGGCGGGGGCAACTAATGAAAAACTGTTTTTT. Encoded protein: CASSFPLAGATNEKLFF. The chain employs TRBV5-6 and TRBJ1-4; D might be TRBD1 (5 bases). In germline, CDR1 is SGHDT, CDR2 YYEEEE. CDR3 length: 17 residues. Trimming stripped 2 bases from V and 0 bases from J, with 14 bases between.